The rows below give T cell receptor beta chains drawn from one sample of a study of radiotherapy plus CTLA-4 blockade in lung cancer. Measured with immunoSEQ multiplex PCR; TCRdb has only the in-frame clones, and not every one. The table includes about 59,000 clones, around 68% detected once. This specimen consisted of peripheral blood, obtained from a patient treated with radiotherapy plus ipilimumab. Source of these receptors: a human donor with non-small cell lung cancer whose response to radiotherapy plus ipilimumab could not be evaluated. Each CDR3 is given with its conserved first and last residue. The order of the fields is J gene, clone size, D gene, V gene, CDR3 protein, CDR3 DNA. The D gene is left open where the match is weak. Expanded clones are given a class, and other clones once, few, many or no size at all.

j_call: TRBJ2-2; clone_size: .; d_call: .; v_call: TRBV7-9; cdr3_aa: CASSFLTVGRGTGELFF; cdr3_nt: TGTGCCAGCAGCTTCCTGACAGTGGGGCGCGGCACCGGGGAGCTGTTTTTT
j_call: TRBJ2-7; clone_size: .; d_call: .; v_call: TRBV11-2; cdr3_aa: CASGPNRFYEQYF; cdr3_nt: TGTGCCAGCGGTCCTAACAGGTTCTACGAGCAGTACTTC
j_call: TRBJ1-4; clone_size: .; d_call: .; v_call: TRBV5-6; cdr3_aa: CASSSPGPWGGTNEKLFF; cdr3_nt: TGTGCCAGCAGCTCACCGGGACCCTGGGGGGGAACTAATGAAAAACTGTTTTTT
j_call: TRBJ2-1; clone_size: .; d_call: .; v_call: TRBV27; cdr3_aa: CASSLSGLSSYNEQFF; cdr3_nt: TGTGCCAGCAGTTTATCGGGACTGAGCTCCTACAATGAGCAGTTCTTC
j_call: TRBJ2-5; clone_size: once; d_call: TRBD2; v_call: TRBV5-4; cdr3_aa: CASSMGTSGGEGETQYF; cdr3_nt: TGTGCCAGCAGCATGGGGACTAGCGGGGGGGAAGGAGAGACCCAGTACTTC
j_call: TRBJ2-1; clone_size: .; d_call: .; v_call: TRBV25-1; cdr3_aa: CASSERGFGSGPYNEQFF; cdr3_nt: TGTGCCAGCAGTGAACGAGGGTTTGGCAGCGGGCCTTACAATGAGCAGTTCTTC
j_call: TRBJ2-1; clone_size: .; d_call: TRBD1; v_call: TRBV30; cdr3_aa: CAWSKERGLSHNEQFF; cdr3_nt: TGTGCCTGGAGTAAAGAAAGGGGGCTCTCGCACAATGAGCAGTTCTTC
j_call: TRBJ2-1; clone_size: once; d_call: .; v_call: TRBV7-3; cdr3_aa: CASSLMVYDSYNEQFF; cdr3_nt: TGTGCCAGCAGCTTAATGGTCTACGACTCCTACAATGAGCAGTTCTTC
j_call: TRBJ1-6; clone_size: .; d_call: TRBD1; v_call: TRBV2; cdr3_aa: CASSEKGTGNGSPLHF; cdr3_nt: TGTGCCAGCAGTGAAAAGGGGACAGGGAATGGTTCACCCCTCCACTTT
j_call: TRBJ2-1; clone_size: .; d_call: TRBD2; v_call: TRBV19; cdr3_aa: CASSRFRAGGLYDNEQFF; cdr3_nt: TGTGCCAGTAGTCGGTTTCGGGCGGGAGGCCTCTACGACAATGAGCAGTTCTTC
j_call: TRBJ1-2; clone_size: .; d_call: TRBD1; v_call: TRBV6-5; cdr3_aa: CASTRQGYGYTF; cdr3_nt: TGTGCCAGCACTCGACAGGGTTATGGCTACACCTTC
j_call: TRBJ2-3; clone_size: once; d_call: TRBD2; v_call: TRBV28; cdr3_aa: CASSYTSGGVTDTQYF; cdr3_nt: TGTGCCAGCAGTTACACTAGCGGGGGGGTCACAGATACGCAGTATTTT
j_call: TRBJ2-1; clone_size: .; d_call: TRBD2; v_call: TRBV5-4; cdr3_aa: CASSPGTSGYNEQFF; cdr3_nt: TGTGCCAGCAGCCCCGGGACTAGCGGCTACAATGAGCAGTTCTTC
j_call: TRBJ2-5; clone_size: .; d_call: .; v_call: TRBV5-6; cdr3_aa: CASSLGAVVQETQYF; cdr3_nt: TGTGCCAGCAGCTTGGGAGCTGTAGTTCAAGAGACCCAGTACTTC